This entry lists 15 T cell receptor beta chains sequenced from one sample in a study of shared clonotypes between healthy human individuals. The repertoire was sequenced with immunoSEQ multiplex PCR; TCRdb's copy has only in-frame clones and lacks some. The sample carries some 2.3 million clones, just over 90% recorded once. The sequencing sample was made of naive CD4+ T cells from PBMCs. Subset denoted: CD45RA+ positively selected. The receptor source for this set is a man younger than 35 in good health. Some clones in this sample may be carry-over from other donors' samples.

This chain connects TRBV4-1 to TRBJ2-5; 7 bases map to TRBD1. The J call could be wrong; TRBJ2-7 is a better fit for the DNA end. The CDR3 spans 17 residues. Germline V gives CDR1 MGHRA, CDR2 YSYEKL. The CDR3 loop reads CASSQAKGTVTIYEQYF. The CDR3 nucleotides read TGCGCCAGCAGCCAAGCCAAGGGGACAGTGACGATCTACGAGCAGTACTTC.

CDR3 in amino acids: CASRLQTGLSEQFF. CDR3 DNA: TGCGCCAGCAGACTCCAGACGGGGCTTAGTGAGCAGTTCTTC. The V and J genes are TRBV5-1 and TRBJ2-1; possibly TRBD1 or TRBD2 for D (5 bases each). Germline values: CDR1 SGHRS, CDR2 YFSETQ. The V end lost 5 bases, the J end lost 9 bases, and 18 bases lay between the germline ends. This CDR3 is 14 amino acids long.

The CDR3 sequence is CAIRDGAKPQHF. For the CDR3, the DNA is TGTGCCATCCGGGACGGGGCTAAGCCCCAGCATTTT. J is TRBJ1-5 and V is TRBV10-3; perhaps TRBD1 as D (5 bases). CDR1 and CDR2 (germline): ENHRY, SYGVKD. Trimming cost V 8 bases and J 8 bases, with 13 bases left between them. The length of the CDR3 is 12 residues.

The chain uses TRBV7-2 and TRBJ1-3, with D perhaps matching TRBD1 (6 bases). From germline, CDR1 is SGHTA and CDR2 FQGNSA. Trimming took off 6 bases at V and 4 bases at J, with 22 bases between the two ends. The CDR3 sequence is 17 residues long. CDR3 amino acids: CASSSGTMKTLGNTIYF. The CDR3 region has the DNA TGTGCCAGCAGTTCCGGGACAATGAAGACGTTGGGAAACACCATATATTTT.

The chain joins TRBV4-3 to TRBJ2-7, with D unclear. The CDR3 is made up of 13 amino acids. The germline gives CDR1 LGHNA, CDR2 YSLEER. Between the trimmed V and J ends, which lost 5 bases and 6 bases, there was a span of 14 bases. The CDR3 DNA reads as TGCGCCAGCAGCTTAAGGCGTATGGGCGAGCAGTACTTC. Translation gives CASSLRRMGEQYF.

The chain is built from TRBV18 and TRBJ1-1; no reliable D call. The germline V gene encodes CDR1 KGHSH and CDR2 LQKENI. The germline V and J ends were trimmed by 3 bases and 8 bases, with 10 bases remaining between them. The CDR3 contains 12 residues. The chain's CDR3 is CASSPRLDEAFF. CDR3 DNA: TGTGCCAGCTCACCGCGCCTCGACGAAGCTTTCTTT.

The chain recombines TRBV7-2 with TRBJ1-2; no reliable D call. The CDR3 loop spans 13 amino acids. V was pared by 3 bases and J by 3 bases, with 8 bases between. Germline CDR1 is SGHTA and CDR2 is FQGNSA. This CDR3 is CASSFDGYYGYTF. As DNA, the CDR3 is TGTGCCAGCAGCTTTGACGGGTACTATGGCTACACCTTC.

Only one count was recorded for this clone. This rearrangement joins TRBV29-1 to TRBJ1-1, with D hard to call. CDR1 is SQVTM, CDR2 ANQGSEA, per germline. V was shortened by 7 bases and J by 1 base, with 13 bases between the two germline ends. The CDR3 loop spans 13 amino acids. This chain's CDR3 is CSARTDANTEAFF. DNA for the CDR3: TGCAGCGCTCGGACGGATGCGAACACTGAAGCTTTCTTT.

A single count supports this clone. The V call is TRBV7-9, the J call TRBJ2-5; weak D call: TRBD1 (6 bases). This CDR3 is 15 amino acids long. Trimming removed 5 bases at V and 4 bases at J, with 17 bases between. Germline CDR1 SEHNR, CDR2 FQNEAQ (reference sequence). CDR3 sequence (DNA): TGTGCCAGCAGCCCATACAGGGAAGTAGGAGAGACCCAGTACTTC. As protein: CASSPYREVGETQYF.

The chain recombines TRBV7-2 with TRBJ1-1; 8 bases map to TRBD1. J gave up 3 bases and V 5 bases, and 5 bases lay outside the gene matches. The germline V gene encodes CDR1 SGHTA and CDR2 FQGNSA. The CDR3 totals 14 residues. The CDR3 nucleotides read TGTGCCAGCAGCCCCCAGGGGGCGGACACTGAAGCTTTCTTT. Its protein is CASSPQGADTEAFF. The complete variable domain, with remaining parts taken from reference TRBV7-2 and TRBJ1-1, reads GAGVSQSPSNKVTEKGKDVELRCDPISGHTALYWYRQSLGQGLEFLIYFQGNSAPDKSGLPSDRFSAERTGGSVSTLTIQRTQQEDSAVYLCASSPQGADTEAFFGQGTRLTVV.

The chain carries TRBV19 and TRBJ1-1; 8 nucleotides line up with TRBD1. The CDR3 totals 16 residues. CDR1 and CDR2 (germline): LNHDA, SQIVND (reference sequence). J gave up 1 base and V 4 bases, and 8 bases lay outside the gene matches. DNA for the CDR3: TGTGCCAGTAGTACGGACAGGGCGAGGGAGAACACTGAAGCTTTCTTT. Translating it yields CASSTDRARENTEAFF. Drawing the rest from reference TRBV19 and TRBJ1-1, the complete variable domain is DGGITQSPKYLFRKEGQNVTLSCEQNLNHDAMYWYRQDPGQGLRLIYYSQIVNDFQKGDIAEGYSVSREKKESFPLTVTSAQKNPTAFYLCASSTDRARENTEAFFGQGTRLTVV.

The chain combines TRBV11-3 with TRBJ2-3; tentative D call: TRBD2 (6 bases). CDR3 length equals 17 residues. Germline loops: CDR1 SGHNT, CDR2 YENEEA. V was trimmed by 1 base and J by 2 bases, leaving 16 bases between them. CDR3 amino acids: CASSLAQSSGHTDTQYF. CDR3 coding DNA: TGTGCCAGCAGCTTAGCTCAAAGTAGCGGTCACACAGATACGCAGTATTTT.

The chain couples TRBV21-1 to TRBJ2-2; the listed D gene, TRBD1, was not tested against the DNA. TRBV21-1 is an annotated pseudogene. CDR3 length equals 14 residues. CDR3 in amino acids: CASTLTGNTGELFF. The CDR3 DNA reads TGTGCCAGCACCCTCACAGGGAACACCGGGGAGCTGTTTTTT.

V is TRBV5-5 and J is TRBJ1-5; D unresolved. Germline V gene lookup returns CDR1 SGHKS and CDR2 YYEKEE (reference sequence). V lost 0 bases, J lost 5 bases, and 6 bases lay in between. The CDR3 loop spans 13 amino acids. Here the CDR3 DNA reads TGTGCCAGCAGCTTGGCCGGGGATCAGCCCCAGCATTTT. It encodes CASSLAGDQPQHF.

In regard to this clone: Additional DNA sequences in this sample encode the identical CDR3. The chain has TRBV11-2 and TRBJ1-1; no clear D. The CDR3 has 12 residues. In germline, CDR1 is SGHAT, CDR2 FQNNGV. V was shortened by 2 bases and J by 1 base, with 2 bases between the two germline ends. As DNA, the CDR3 is TGTGCCAGCAGCTTATGGAACACTGAAGCTTTCTTT. Amino acid sequence: CASSLWNTEAFF.